This T cell receptor beta chain was profiled in a study of T cell repertoires in cytomegalovirus infection. Deletions cut 2 bases from V and 3 bases from J, with 10 bases between. This CDR3 is 14 amino acids long. Germline CDR1 MNHEY, CDR2 SVGEGT. As to this clonotype: The antigen is unknown.

TCRdb analysed the reads with MiXCR anew, one entry per CDR3 protein. The sample yields 150,000 to 200,000 distinct CDR3 sequences, roughly 21% seen once. V gene TRBV6-2 or TRBV6-3 combines with J gene TRBJ1-1; D unclear. This TCR was sampled from a human donor in good health (CMV status not recorded). Some clones in this sample may be carry-over from other donors' samples. This specimen consisted of CD8+ T cells from cultured PBMCs, obtained from culture after CMV antigen stimulation. For the CDR3, the DNA is TGTGCCAGCAGTTACGGCACGTACGACACTGAAGCTTTCTTT. Translating it yields CASSYGTYDTEAFF.